The 7 T cell receptor beta chains presented below share a single source sample, sequenced in a study of blood T cell repertoires in COVID-19. Clones were sequenced by immunoSEQ multiplex PCR, and TCRdb holds only the in-frame ones, with some missing. The data hold around 200,000 clones, with about four fifths observed a single time. Sequenced input: peripheral blood. Receptors originate from a man aged 45-60 years with active or convalescent COVID-19.

V and J are TRBV27 and TRBJ2-3; 12 nucleotides match TRBD2. Unmatched junction bases numbered 6, after V lost 3 bases and J lost 2 bases. CDR3 size: 17 residues. CDR1 is MNHEY, CDR2 SMNVEV, per germline (reference sequence). The CDR3 loop is CASSFRGTSGHTDTQYF. CDR3 in DNA: TGTGCCAGCAGTTTCCGGGGGACTAGCGGGCACACAGATACGCAGTATTTT.

This chain connects TRBV10-3 to TRBJ2-3; D not certain. Trimming took off 3 bases at V and 1 base at J, with 5 bases between the two ends. The V gene's germline CDR1 is ENHRY and CDR2 SYGVKD. The CDR3 length is 13 residues. CDR3: CAISDYGTDTQYF. In DNA, the CDR3 is TGTGCCATCAGTGACTACGGCACAGATACGCAGTATTTT.

V is TRBV5-1 and J is TRBJ2-7, with D perhaps TRBD1 (6 bases). V gave up 0 bases and J gave up 0 bases, with 10 bases separating them. CDR3 length: 15 residues. Per germline, CDR1 SGHRS and CDR2 YFSETQ. Here the CDR3 reads CASSLGQGNSYEQYF. CDR3 nucleotide sequence: TGCGCCAGCAGCTTGGGCCAGGGGAACTCCTACGAGCAGTACTTC.

This chain joins TRBV21-1 and TRBJ1-2; the table's D call TRBD1 went unverified against the DNA. TRBV21-1 is a known pseudogene. There are 19 residues in the CDR3. The CDR3 DNA sequence: TGTGCCAGCTGCACCTCACTGGGGGACAGGGACCCCACTAACTATGGCTACACCTTC. It translates to CASCTSLGDRDPTNYGYTF.

The rearrangement links TRBV28 to TRBJ1-5; TRBD1 matches 9 bases. Germline V gives CDR1 MDHEN, CDR2 SYDVKM. The J segment lost 5 bases and the V segment lost 3 bases, leaving 5 bases of the junction unmatched. CDR3 length equals 15 residues. The CDR3, as DNA: TGTGCCAGCAGTTTGACGACAGGGGGGTATCAGCCCCAGCATTTT. Amino acid sequence: CASSLTTGGYQPQHF. The full variable domain, completed using reference TRBV28 and TRBJ1-5, is DVKVTQSSRYLVKRTGEKVFLECVQDMDHENMFWYRQDPGLGLRLIYFSYDVKMKEKGDIPEGYSVSREKKERFSLILESASTNQTSMYLCASSLTTGGYQPQHFGDGTRLSIL.

Comments on this clone: Distinct nucleotide sequences in the sample also encode this CDR3. The chain combines TRBV12-3 or TRBV12-4 with TRBJ1-6; a possible D gene is TRBD1 (6 bases). The CDR3 loop spans 12 amino acids. Trimming left V 8 bases short and J 7 bases short, with 9 bases between. DNA of the CDR3: TGTGCCAGCTCCAGGGGAAATTCACCCCTCCACTTT. It encodes CASSRGNSPLHF.

The chain employs TRBV30 and TRBJ1-1; D gene uncertain. The ends were cut back, 6 bases at V and 0 bases at J, with 11 bases in the middle. The germline V gene encodes CDR1 GTSNPN and CDR2 SVGIG (reference sequence). This CDR3 spans 13 amino acids. This CDR3 is CACHFRVNTEAFF. The CDR3, as DNA: TGTGCCTGCCATTTTAGAGTGAACACTGAAGCTTTCTTT.